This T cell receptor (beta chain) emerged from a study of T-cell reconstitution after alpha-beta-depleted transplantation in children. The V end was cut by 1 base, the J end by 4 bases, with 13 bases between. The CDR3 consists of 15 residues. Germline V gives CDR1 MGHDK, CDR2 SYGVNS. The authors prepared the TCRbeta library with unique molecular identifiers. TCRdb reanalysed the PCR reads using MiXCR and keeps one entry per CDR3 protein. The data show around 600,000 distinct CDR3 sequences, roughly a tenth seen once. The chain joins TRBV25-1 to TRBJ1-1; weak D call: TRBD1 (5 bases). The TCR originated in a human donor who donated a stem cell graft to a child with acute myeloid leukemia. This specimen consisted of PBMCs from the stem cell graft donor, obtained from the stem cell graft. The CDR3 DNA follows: TGTGCCAGCAGTGAATCACGTCAGGGAGGCACTGAAGCTTTCTTT. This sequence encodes CASSESRQGGTEAFF.